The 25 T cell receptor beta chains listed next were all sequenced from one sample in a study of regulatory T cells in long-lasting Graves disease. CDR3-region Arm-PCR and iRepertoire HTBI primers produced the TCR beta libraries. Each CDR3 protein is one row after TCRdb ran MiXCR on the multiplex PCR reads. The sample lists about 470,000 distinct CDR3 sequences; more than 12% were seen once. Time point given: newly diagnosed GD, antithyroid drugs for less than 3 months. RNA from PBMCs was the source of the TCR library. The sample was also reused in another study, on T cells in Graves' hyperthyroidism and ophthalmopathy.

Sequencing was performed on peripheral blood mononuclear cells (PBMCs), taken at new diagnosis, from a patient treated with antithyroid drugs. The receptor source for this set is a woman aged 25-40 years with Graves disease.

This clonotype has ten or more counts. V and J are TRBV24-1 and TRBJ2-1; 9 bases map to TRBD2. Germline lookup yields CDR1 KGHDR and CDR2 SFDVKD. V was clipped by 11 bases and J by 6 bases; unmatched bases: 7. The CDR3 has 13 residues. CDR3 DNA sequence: TGTGCCATAGGGACTAGCACTGGCAATGAGCAGTTCTTC. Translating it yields CAIGTSTGNEQFF.

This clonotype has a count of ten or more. CDR3 sequence: CASRGLLTEAFF. CDR3 coding DNA: TGTGCCAGCAGGGGGCTTTTGACTGAAGCTTTCTTT. The chain carries TRBV3-1 and TRBJ1-1; perhaps TRBD1 as D (5 bases). The CDR3 extends over 12 amino acids. Trimming shortened V by 6 bases and J by 5 bases, and 10 bases separated the two germline ends. Per germline, CDR1 LGHDT and CDR2 YNNKEL (reference sequence).

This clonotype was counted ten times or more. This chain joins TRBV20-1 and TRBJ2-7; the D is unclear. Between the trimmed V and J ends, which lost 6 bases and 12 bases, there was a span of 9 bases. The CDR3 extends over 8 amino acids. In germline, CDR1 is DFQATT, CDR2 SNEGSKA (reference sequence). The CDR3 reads CSAGLAYF. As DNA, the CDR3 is TGCAGTGCCGGTCTTGCGTACTTC.

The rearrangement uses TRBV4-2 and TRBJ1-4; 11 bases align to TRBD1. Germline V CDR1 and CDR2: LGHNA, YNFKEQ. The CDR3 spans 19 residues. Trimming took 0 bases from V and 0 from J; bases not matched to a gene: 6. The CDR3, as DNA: TGTGCCAGCAGCCAAGACCCCCCGGGACAGGGGGCAACTAATGAAAAACTGTTTTTT. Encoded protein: CASSQDPPGQGATNEKLFF.

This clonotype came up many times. The CDR3, as DNA: TGCAGTGCTAGAGGTCCTCGGCCTTTCGGCACAGATACGCAGTATTTT. It codes for CSARGPRPFGTDTQYF. The chain links TRBV20-1 to TRBJ2-3; no definite D call. Germline-derived CDR1 and CDR2 are DFQATT and SNEGSKA (reference sequence). The CDR3 runs to 16 residues. Trimming shortened V by 1 base and J by 1 base, and 15 bases separated the two germline ends.

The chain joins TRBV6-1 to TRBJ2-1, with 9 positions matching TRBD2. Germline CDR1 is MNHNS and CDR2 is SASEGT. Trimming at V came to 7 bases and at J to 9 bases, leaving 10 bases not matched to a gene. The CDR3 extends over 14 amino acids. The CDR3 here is CASMWTSVGGEQFF. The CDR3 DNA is TGTGCCAGCATGTGGACTAGCGTCGGGGGTGAGCAGTTCTTC.

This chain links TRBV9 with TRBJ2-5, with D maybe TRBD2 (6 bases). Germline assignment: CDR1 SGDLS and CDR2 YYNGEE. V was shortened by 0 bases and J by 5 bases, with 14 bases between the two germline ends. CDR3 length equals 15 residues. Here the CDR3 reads CASSVGMAGRETQYF. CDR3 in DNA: TGTGCCAGCAGCGTAGGGATGGCGGGAAGGGAGACCCAGTACTTC.

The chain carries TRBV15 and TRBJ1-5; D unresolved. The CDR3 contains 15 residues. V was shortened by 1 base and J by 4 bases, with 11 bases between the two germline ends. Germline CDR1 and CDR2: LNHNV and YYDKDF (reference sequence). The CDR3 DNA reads TGTGCCACCAGCAGAGTTCCATTGGGGAATCAGCCCCAGCATTTT. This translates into CATSRVPLGNQPQHF.

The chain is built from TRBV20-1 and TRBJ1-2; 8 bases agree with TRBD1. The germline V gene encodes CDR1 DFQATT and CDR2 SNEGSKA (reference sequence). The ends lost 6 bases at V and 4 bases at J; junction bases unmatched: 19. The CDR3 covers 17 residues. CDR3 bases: TGCAGTGCCAAGAGCGACCCCTGGACAGGGTCGTTCTATGGCTACACCTTC. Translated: CSAKSDPWTGSFYGYTF.

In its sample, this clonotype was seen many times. The CDR3 DNA sequence: TGTGCCATCAGCCCAGCGGGAGGGCCGGATACGCAGTATTTT. This codes for CAISPAGGPDTQYF. The gene calls are TRBV10-3 and TRBJ2-3, with 10 bases aligning to TRBD2. The ends lost 6 bases at V and 6 bases at J; junction bases unmatched: 6. The germline V gene has CDR1 ENHRY and CDR2 SYGVKD. CDR3 length: 14 residues.

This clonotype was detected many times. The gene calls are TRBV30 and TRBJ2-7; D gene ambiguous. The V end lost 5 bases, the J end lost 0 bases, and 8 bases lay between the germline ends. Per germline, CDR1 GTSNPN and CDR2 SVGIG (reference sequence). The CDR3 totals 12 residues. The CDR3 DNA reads TGTGCCTGGGATGATGGCTCCTACGAGCAGTACTTC. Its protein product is CAWDDGSYEQYF.

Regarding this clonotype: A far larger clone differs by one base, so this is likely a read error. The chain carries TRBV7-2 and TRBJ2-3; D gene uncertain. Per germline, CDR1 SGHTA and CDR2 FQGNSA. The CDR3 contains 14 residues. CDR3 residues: CAGSSPLRTDTQYF. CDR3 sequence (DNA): TGTGCCGGCAGCTCCCCTCTGCGTACGGATACGCAGTATTTT.

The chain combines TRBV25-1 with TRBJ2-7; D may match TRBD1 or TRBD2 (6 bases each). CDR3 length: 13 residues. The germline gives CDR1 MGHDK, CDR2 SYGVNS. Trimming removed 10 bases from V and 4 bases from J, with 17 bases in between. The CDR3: CATSTGGDYEQYF. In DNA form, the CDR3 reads TGTGCCACTTCGACAGGAGGGGATTACGAGCAGTACTTC.

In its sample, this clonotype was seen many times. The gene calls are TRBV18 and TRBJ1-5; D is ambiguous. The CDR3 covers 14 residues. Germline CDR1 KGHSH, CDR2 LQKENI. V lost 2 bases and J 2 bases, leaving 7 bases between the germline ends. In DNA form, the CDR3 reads TGTGCCAGCTCACCAAAAGAGGGCAATCAGCCCCAGCATTTT. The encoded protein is CASSPKEGNQPQHF.

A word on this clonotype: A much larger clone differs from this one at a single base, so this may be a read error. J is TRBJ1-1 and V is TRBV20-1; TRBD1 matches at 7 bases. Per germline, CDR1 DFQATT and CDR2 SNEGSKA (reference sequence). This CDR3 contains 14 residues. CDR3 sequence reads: CSARDRGGGTEDFF. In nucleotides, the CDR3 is TGCAGTGCTAGAGATCGGGGAGGGGGCACTGAAGATTTCTTT.

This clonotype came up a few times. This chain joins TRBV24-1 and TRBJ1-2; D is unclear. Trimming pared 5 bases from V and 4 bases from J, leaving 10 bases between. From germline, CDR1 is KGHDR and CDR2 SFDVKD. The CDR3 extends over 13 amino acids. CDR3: CATSAAGSYGYTF. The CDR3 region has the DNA TGTGCCACCAGTGCCGCCGGGTCCTATGGCTACACCTTC.

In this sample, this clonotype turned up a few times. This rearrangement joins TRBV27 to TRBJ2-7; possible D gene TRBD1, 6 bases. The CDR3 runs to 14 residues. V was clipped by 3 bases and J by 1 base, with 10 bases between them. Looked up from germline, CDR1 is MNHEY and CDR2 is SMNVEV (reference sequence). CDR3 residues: CASSLTRGSYEQYF. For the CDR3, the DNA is TGTGCCAGCAGTTTGACCAGGGGTTCCTACGAGCAGTACTTC.

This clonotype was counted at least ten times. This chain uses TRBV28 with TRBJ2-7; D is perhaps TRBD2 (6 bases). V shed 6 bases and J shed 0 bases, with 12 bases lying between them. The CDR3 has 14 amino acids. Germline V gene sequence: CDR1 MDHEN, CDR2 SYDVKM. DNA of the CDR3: TGTGCCAGCAGCCACGGGACTTACTCCTACGAGCAGTACTTC. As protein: CASSHGTYSYEQYF.

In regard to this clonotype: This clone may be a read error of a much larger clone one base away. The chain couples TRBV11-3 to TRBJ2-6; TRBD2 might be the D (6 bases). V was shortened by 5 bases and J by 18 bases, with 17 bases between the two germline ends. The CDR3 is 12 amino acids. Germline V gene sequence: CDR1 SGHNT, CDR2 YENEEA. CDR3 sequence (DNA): TGTGCCAGCAGCCGGGACTCTTCCACCCCGACTTTC. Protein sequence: CASSRDSSTPTF.

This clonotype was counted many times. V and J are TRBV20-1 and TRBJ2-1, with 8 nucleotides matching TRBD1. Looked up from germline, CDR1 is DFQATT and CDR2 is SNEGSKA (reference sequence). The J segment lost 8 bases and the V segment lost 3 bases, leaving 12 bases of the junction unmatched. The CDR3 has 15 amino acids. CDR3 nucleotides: TGCAGTGCTAGGCTCGCAGGGGGCGAGTCAGATGAGCAGTTCTTC. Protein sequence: CSARLAGGESDEQFF.

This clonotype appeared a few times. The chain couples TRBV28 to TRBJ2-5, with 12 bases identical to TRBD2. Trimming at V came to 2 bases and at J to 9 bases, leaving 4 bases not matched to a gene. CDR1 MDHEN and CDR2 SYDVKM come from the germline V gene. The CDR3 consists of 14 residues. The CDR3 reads CASSLIPSGRAQYF. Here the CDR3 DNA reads TGTGCCAGCAGTTTAATTCCTAGCGGGAGGGCCCAGTACTTC.

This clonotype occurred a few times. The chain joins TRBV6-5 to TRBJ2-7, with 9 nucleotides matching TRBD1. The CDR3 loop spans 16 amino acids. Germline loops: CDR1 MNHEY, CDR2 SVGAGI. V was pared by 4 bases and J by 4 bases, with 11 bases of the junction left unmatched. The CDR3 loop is CASSFPGQGRLYEQYF. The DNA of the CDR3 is TGTGCCAGCAGTTTTCCGGGACAGGGAAGACTTTACGAGCAGTACTTC.

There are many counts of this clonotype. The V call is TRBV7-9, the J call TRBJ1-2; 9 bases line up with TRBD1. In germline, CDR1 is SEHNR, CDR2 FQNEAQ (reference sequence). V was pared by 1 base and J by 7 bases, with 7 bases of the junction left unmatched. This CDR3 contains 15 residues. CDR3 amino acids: CASSLESGQGPGYTF. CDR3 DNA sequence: TGTGCCAGCAGCTTAGAGTCGGGACAGGGTCCTGGCTACACCTTC. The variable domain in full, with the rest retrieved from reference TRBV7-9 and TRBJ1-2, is DTGVSQNPRHKITKRGQNVTFRCDPISEHNRLYWYRQTLGQGPEFLTYFQNEAQLEKSRLLSDRFSAERPKGSFSTLEIQRTEQGDSAMYLCASSLESGQGPGYTFGSGTRLTVV.

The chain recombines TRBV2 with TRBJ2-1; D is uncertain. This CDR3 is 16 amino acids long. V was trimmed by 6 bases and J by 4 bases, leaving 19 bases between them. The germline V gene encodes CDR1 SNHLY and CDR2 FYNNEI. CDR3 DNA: TGTGCCAGCAGATTGAGGAGCCCGCCGGCGTACAATGAGCAGTTCTTC. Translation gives CASRLRSPPAYNEQFF.

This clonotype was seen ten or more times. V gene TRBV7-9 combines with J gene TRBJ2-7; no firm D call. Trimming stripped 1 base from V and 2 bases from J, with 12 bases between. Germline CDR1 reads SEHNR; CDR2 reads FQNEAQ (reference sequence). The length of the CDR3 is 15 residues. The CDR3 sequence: CASSLVSGRTYEQYF. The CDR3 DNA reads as TGTGCCAGCAGCTTAGTGTCAGGACGAACCTACGAGCAGTACTTC.